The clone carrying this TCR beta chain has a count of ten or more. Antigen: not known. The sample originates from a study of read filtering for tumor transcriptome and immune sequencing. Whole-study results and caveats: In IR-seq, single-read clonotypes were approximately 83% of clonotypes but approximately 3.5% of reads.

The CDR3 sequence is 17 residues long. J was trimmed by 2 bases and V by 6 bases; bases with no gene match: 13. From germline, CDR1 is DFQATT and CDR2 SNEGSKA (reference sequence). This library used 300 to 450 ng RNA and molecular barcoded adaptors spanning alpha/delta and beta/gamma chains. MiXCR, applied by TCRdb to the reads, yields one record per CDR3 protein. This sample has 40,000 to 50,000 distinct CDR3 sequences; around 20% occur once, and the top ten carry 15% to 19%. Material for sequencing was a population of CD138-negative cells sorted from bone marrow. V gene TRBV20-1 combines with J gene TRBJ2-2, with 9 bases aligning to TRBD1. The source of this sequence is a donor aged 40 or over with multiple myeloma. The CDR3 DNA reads TGCAGTGCGAGGAGGTGGGGGGACAGGGTAAACACCGGGGAGCTGTTTTTT. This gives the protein CSARRWGDRVNTGELFF.